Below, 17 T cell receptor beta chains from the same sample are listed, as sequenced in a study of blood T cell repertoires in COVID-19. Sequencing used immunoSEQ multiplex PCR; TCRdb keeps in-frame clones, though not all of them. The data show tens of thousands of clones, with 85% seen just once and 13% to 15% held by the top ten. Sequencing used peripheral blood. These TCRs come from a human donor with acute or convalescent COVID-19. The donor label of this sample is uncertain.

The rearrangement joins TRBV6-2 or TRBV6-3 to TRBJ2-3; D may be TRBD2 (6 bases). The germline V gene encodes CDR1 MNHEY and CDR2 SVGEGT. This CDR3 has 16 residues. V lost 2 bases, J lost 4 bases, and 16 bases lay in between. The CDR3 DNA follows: TGTGCCAGCAGTTACAAGGGTGCGGGAAGAGCAGATACGCAGTATTTT. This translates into CASSYKGAGRADTQYF.

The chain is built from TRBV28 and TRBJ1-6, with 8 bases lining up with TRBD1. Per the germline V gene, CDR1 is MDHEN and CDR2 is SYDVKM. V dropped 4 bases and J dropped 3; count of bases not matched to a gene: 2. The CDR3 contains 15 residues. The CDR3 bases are TGTGCCAGCAGTTCGGGACAGGTCTATAATTCACCCCTCCACTTT. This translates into CASSSGQVYNSPLHF.

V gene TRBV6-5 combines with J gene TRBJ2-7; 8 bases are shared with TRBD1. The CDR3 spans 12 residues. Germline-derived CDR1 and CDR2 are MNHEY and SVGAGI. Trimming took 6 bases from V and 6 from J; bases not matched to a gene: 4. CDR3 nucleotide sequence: TGTGCCAGCAGCGGACAGGGAGGCGAGCAGTACTTC. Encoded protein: CASSGQGGEQYF.

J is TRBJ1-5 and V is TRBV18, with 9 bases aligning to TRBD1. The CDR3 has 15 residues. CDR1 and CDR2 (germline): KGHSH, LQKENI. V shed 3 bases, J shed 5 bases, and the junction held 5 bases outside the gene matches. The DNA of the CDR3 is TGTGCCAGCTCACCCACGACAGGGGGGGATCAGCCCCAGCATTTT. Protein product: CASSPTTGGDQPQHF.

The CDR3, as DNA: TGTGCCAGCAGTTCCAGGACAGGGGGGTCATATAGCAATCAGCCCCAGCATTTT. This sequence encodes CASSSRTGGSYSNQPQHF. The genes are TRBV28 and TRBJ1-5, with 10 nucleotides matching TRBD1. Germline CDR1 MDHEN, CDR2 SYDVKM. V gave up 4 bases and J gave up 0 bases; unmatched junction bases: 9. The CDR3 has 18 amino acids. The entire variable domain, with the rest obtained from reference TRBV28 and TRBJ1-5, is as follows: DVKVTQSSRYLVKRTGEKVFLECVQDMDHENMFWYRQDPGLGLRLIYFSYDVKMKEKGDIPEGYSVSREKKERFSLILESASTNQTSMYLCASSSRTGGSYSNQPQHFGDGTRLSIL.

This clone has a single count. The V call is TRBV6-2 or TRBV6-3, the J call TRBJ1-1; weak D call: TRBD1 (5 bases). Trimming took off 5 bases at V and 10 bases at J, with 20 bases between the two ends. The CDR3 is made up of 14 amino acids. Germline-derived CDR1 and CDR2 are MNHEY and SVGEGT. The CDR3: CASSPMGQGGSAFF. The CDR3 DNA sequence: TGTGCCAGCAGTCCCATGGGGCAGGGAGGATCAGCTTTCTTT.

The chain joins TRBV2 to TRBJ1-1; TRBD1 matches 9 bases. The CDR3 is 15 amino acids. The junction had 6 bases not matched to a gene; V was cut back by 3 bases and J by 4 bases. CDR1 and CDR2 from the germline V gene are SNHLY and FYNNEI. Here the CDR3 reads CASSEYDRGGTEAFF. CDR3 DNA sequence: TGTGCCAGCAGTGAGTATGACAGGGGGGGCACTGAAGCTTTCTTT.

The DNA of the CDR3 is TGCGCCAGCAGCCAAGAGAGGCGGGGCTACTACGAGCAGTACTTC. Protein product: CASSQERRGYYEQYF. V is TRBV4-3 and J is TRBJ2-7; D possibly corresponds to TRBD2 (6 bases). The ends were cut back, 0 bases at V and 3 bases at J, with 12 bases in the middle. The CDR3 is 15 residues long. Germline V gene data show CDR1 as LGHNA and CDR2 as YSLEER.

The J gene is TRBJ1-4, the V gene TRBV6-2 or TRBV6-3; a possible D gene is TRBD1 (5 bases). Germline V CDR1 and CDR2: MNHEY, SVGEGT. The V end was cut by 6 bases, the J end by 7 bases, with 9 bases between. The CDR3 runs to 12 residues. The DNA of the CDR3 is TGTGCCAGCAGCGGCAGGGTTGAAAAACTGTTTTTT. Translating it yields CASSGRVEKLFF.

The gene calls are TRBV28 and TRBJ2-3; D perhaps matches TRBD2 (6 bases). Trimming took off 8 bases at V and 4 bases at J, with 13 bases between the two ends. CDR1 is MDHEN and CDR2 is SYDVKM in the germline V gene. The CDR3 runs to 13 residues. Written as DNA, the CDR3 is TGTGCCAGCCGCGGGGTAGGCTCAGATACGCAGTATTTT. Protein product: CASRGVGSDTQYF.

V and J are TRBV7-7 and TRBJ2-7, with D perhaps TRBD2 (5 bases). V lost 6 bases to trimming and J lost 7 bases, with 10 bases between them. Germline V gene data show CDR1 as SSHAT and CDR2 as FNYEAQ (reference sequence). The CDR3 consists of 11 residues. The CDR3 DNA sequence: TGTGCCAGCAGAAAGCGAGGGGAGCAGTACTTC. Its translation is CASRKRGEQYF.

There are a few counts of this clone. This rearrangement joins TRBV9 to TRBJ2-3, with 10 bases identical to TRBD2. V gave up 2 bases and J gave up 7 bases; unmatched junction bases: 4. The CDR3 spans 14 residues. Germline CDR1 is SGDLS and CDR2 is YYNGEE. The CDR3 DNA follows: TGTGCCAGCAGCGTCCCTAGCGGGAGCAATACGCAGTATTTT. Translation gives CASSVPSGSNTQYF.

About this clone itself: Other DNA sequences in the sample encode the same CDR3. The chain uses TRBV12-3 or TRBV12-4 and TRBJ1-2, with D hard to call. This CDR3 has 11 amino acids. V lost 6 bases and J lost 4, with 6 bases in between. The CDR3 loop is CASSPGYGYTF. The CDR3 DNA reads TGTGCCAGCAGCCCAGGCTATGGCTACACCTTC.

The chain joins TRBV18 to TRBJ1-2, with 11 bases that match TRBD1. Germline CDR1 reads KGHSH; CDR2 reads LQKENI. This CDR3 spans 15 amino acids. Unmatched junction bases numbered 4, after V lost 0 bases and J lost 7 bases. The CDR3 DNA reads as TGTGCCAGCTCACCACCGGCCGGGACAGGGGGTGGCTACACCTTC. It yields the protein CASSPPAGTGGGYTF.

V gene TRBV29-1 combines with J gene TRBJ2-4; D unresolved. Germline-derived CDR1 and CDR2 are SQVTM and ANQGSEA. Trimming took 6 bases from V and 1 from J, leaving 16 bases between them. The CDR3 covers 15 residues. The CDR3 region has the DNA TGCAGCGTGCCGAGGATCACCGTGGCCAAAAACATTCAGTACTTC. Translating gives CSVPRITVAKNIQYF.

The CDR3 DNA reads TGTGCCAGCAGCCCCGGTCCATCAGCGGGCAATGAGCAGTTCTTC. Translation: CASSPGPSAGNEQFF. This chain uses TRBV7-3 with TRBJ2-1, with D tentatively TRBD2 (6 bases). The CDR3 has 15 amino acids. Germline values: CDR1 SGHTA, CDR2 FQGTGA. V dropped 5 bases and J dropped 6 bases, with 17 bases sitting between them.

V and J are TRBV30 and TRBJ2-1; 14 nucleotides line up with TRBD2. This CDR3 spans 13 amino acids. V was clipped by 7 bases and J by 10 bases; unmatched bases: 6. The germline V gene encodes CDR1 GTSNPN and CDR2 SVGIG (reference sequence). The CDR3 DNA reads TGTGCCTTAGGGACTAGCGGGAGCAGCGAGCAGTTCTTC. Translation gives CALGTSGSSEQFF.